These 8 T cell receptor beta chains share one sample of origin, sequenced in a study of shared clonotypes between healthy human individuals. Clones were sequenced by immunoSEQ multiplex PCR, and TCRdb holds only the in-frame ones, with some missing. Of about 710,000 clones in the sample, roughly 72% were seen once. The sequencing input was memory CD4+ T cells sorted from blood. Sample subset: CD45RA-negative fraction. The receptor source for this set is a woman aged 30 to 39 in good health.

This rearrangement joins TRBV5-4 to TRBJ2-3; 7 nucleotides match TRBD2. The junction had 7 bases not matched to a gene; V was cut back by 0 bases and J by 0 bases. The CDR3 totals 17 residues. The V gene's germline CDR1 is SGHNT and CDR2 YYREEE (reference sequence). This chain's CDR3 is CASSLAGGSGSTDTQYF. The CDR3 coding sequence is TGTGCCAGCAGCTTGGCCGGGGGGAGCGGGAGCACAGATACGCAGTATTTT.

As DNA, the CDR3 is TGTGCCAGCAGTTTTTGGGGGGGACGGGACAGGACGAGCTACACCTTC. It is translated as CASSFWGGRDRTSYTF. The V gene is TRBV27, the J gene TRBJ1-2; 8 bases line up with TRBD1. V lost 3 bases, J lost 9 bases, and 15 bases stayed unmatched. Germline loops: CDR1 MNHEY, CDR2 SMNVEV (reference sequence). This CDR3 is 16 amino acids long.

This sequence joins TRBV10-3 and TRBJ1-3, with a weak D call TRBD1 (5 bases). V was trimmed by 3 bases and J by 4 bases, leaving 10 bases between them. The CDR3 spans 14 residues. Per germline, CDR1 ENHRY and CDR2 SYGVKD. CDR3 sequence reads: CAISDRASGNTIYF. The CDR3 nucleotides read TGTGCCATCAGTGACAGGGCCTCCGGAAACACCATATATTTT.

The chain carries TRBV19 and TRBJ2-5; D tentatively reads TRBD1 or TRBD2 (7 bases each). CDR1 is LNHDA, CDR2 SQIVND, per germline (reference sequence). This CDR3 spans 13 amino acids. The V end lost 6 bases, the J end lost 5 bases, and 13 bases lay between the germline ends. Here the CDR3 DNA reads TGTGCCAGTAGACCAGGGGGGGGCGAGACCCAGTACTTC. It translates to CASRPGGGETQYF. The full variable domain, completed using reference TRBV19 and TRBJ2-5, is DGGITQSPKYLFRKEGQNVTLSCEQNLNHDAMYWYRQDPGQGLRLIYYSQIVNDFQKGDIAEGYSVSREKKESFPLTVTSAQKNPTAFYLCASRPGGGETQYFGPGTRLLVL.

The V and J genes are TRBV19 and TRBJ1-5; TRBD1 matches 10 bases. The CDR3 extends over 16 amino acids. V was clipped by 7 bases and J by 0 bases; unmatched bases: 6. Looked up from germline, CDR1 is LNHDA and CDR2 is SQIVND (reference sequence). CDR3 protein: CASIPGTGVSNQPQHF. Written as DNA, the CDR3 is TGTGCCAGTATCCCCGGGACAGGGGTTAGCAATCAGCCCCAGCATTTT. Full variable domain (remainder filled in from reference TRBV19 and TRBJ1-5): DGGITQSPKYLFRKEGQNVTLSCEQNLNHDAMYWYRQDPGQGLRLIYYSQIVNDFQKGDIAEGYSVSREKKESFPLTVTSAQKNPTAFYLCASIPGTGVSNQPQHFGDGTRLSIL.

This clone was recorded only once. The rearrangement links TRBV21-1 to TRBJ2-2. TRBV21-1 is assigned pseudogene status. The CDR3 runs 17 residues. The CDR3 sequence: CASSKEYGGRGTGELFF. As DNA, the CDR3 is TGTGCCAGCAGCAAAGAGTACGGGGGCAGGGGCACCGGGGAGCTGTTTTTT.

The rearrangement links TRBV7-2 to TRBJ2-3; D unclear. This CDR3 contains 14 residues. Germline CDR1 reads SGHTA; CDR2 reads FQGNSA. The germline V and J ends were trimmed by 2 bases and 0 bases, with 6 bases remaining between them. The CDR3 DNA sequence: TGTGCCAGCAGCTTACGGGCTAGCACAGATACGCAGTATTTT. It codes for CASSLRASTDTQYF.

There are a few counts of this clone. The chain employs TRBV19 and TRBJ2-5; D perhaps matches TRBD2 (6 bases). The CDR3 has 14 amino acids. Germline-derived CDR1 and CDR2 are LNHDA and SQIVND (reference sequence). Trimming took off 3 bases at V and 1 base at J, with 9 bases between the two ends. Written as DNA, the CDR3 is TGTGCCAGTAGTATTGCGGGAACCCAAGAGACCCAGTACTTC. It specifies CASSIAGTQETQYF.